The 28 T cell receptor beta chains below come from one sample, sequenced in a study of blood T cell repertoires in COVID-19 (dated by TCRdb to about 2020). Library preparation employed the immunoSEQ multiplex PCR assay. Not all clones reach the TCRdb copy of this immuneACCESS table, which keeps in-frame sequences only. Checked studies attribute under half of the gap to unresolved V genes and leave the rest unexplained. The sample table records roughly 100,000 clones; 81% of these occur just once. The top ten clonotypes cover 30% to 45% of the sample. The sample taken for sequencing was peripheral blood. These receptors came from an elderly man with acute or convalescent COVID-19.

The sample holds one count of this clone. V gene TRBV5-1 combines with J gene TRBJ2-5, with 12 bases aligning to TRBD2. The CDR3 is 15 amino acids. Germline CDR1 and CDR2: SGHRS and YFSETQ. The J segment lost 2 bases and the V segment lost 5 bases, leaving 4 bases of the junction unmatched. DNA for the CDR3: TGCGCCAGCAGTCAGACTAGCGGGGGACAAGAGACCCAGTACTTC. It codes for CASSQTSGGQETQYF.

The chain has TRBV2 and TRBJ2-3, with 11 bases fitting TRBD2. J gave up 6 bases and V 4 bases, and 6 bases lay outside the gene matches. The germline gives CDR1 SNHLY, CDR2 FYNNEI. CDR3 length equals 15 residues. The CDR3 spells CASSATSGRADTQYF. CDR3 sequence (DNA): TGTGCCAGCAGTGCAACTAGCGGGAGAGCTGATACGCAGTATTTT.

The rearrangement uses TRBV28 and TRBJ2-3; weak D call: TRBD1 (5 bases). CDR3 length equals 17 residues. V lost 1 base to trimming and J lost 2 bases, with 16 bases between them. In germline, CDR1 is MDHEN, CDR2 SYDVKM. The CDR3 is CASSLSPGRAPTDTQYF. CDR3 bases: TGTGCCAGCAGTTTATCCCCGGGCAGGGCCCCCACAGATACGCAGTATTTT. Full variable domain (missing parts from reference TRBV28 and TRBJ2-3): DVKVTQSSRYLVKRTGEKVFLECVQDMDHENMFWYRQDPGLGLRLIYFSYDVKMKEKGDIPEGYSVSREKKERFSLILESASTNQTSMYLCASSLSPGRAPTDTQYFGPGTRLTVL.

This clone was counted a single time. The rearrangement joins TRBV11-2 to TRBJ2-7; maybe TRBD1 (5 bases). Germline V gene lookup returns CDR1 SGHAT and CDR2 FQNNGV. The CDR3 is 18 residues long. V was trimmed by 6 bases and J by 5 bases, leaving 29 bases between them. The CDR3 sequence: CASSSGRVFARTLDEQYF. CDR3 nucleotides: TGTGCCAGCAGTTCAGGGCGTGTTTTTGCCCGTACGCTCGACGAGCAGTACTTC.

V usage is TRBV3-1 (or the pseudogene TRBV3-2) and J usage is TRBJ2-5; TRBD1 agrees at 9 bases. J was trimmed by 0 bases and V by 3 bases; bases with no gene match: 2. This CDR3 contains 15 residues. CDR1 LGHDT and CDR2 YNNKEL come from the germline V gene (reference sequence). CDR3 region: CASSHGQGYQETQYF. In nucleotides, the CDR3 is TGTGCCAGCAGCCACGGACAGGGGTACCAAGAGACCCAGTACTTC.

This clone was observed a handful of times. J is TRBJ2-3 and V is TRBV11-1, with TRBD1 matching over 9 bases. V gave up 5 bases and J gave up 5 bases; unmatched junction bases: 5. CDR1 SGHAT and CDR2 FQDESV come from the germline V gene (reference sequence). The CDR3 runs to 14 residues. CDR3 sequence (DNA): TGTGCCAGCAGCCCGGGGACAGGGAGAGATACGCAGTATTTT. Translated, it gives CASSPGTGRDTQYF.

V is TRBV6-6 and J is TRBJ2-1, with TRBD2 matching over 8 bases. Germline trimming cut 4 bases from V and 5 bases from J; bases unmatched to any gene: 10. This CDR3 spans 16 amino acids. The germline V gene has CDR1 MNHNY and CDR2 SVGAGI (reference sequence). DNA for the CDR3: TGTGCCAGCAGTTCCAACCCGACTAGCGTGGACAATGAGCAGTTCTTC. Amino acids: CASSSNPTSVDNEQFF.

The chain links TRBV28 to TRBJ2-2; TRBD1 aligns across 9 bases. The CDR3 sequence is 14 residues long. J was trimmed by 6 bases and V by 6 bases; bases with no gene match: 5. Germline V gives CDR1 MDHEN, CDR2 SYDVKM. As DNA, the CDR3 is TGTGCCAGCAGGCGGACAGGGGCGGCCGGGGAGCTGTTTTTT. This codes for CASRRTGAAGELFF.

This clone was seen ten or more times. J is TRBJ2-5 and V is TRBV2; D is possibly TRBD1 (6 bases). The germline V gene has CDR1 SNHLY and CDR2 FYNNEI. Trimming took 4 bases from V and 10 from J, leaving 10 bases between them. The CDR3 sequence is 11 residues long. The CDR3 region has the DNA TGTGCCAGCAGTGTTACCAGGGGCCAGTACTTC. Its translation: CASSVTRGQYF.

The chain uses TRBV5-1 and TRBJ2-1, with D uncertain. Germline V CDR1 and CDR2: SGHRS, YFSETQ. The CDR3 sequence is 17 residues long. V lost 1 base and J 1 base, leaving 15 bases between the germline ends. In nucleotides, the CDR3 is TGCGCCAGCAGCTTGTCTTTTGGCGCGGCGTCCTACAATGAGCAGTTCTTC. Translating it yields CASSLSFGAASYNEQFF. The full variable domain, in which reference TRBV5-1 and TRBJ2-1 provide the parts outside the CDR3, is KAGVTQTPRYLIKTRGQQVTLSCSPISGHRSVSWYQQTPGQGLQFLFEYFSETQRNKGNFPGRFSGRQFSNSRSEMNVSTLELGDSALYLCASSLSFGAASYNEQFFGPGTRLTVL.

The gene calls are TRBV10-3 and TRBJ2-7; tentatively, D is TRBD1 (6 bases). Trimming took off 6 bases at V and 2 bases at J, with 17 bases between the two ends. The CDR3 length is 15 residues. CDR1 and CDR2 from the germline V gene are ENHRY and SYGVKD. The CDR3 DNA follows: TGTGCCATCAGCGAAGACAGGCGCTTAACCTACGAGCAGTACTTC. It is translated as CAISEDRRLTYEQYF.

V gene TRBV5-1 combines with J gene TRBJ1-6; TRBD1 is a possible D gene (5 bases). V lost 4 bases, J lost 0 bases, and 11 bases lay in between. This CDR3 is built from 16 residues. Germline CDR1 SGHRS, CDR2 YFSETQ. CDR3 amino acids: CASSLRTSSYNSPLHF. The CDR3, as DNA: TGCGCCAGCAGCCTCAGGACAAGCTCCTATAATTCACCCCTCCACTTT.

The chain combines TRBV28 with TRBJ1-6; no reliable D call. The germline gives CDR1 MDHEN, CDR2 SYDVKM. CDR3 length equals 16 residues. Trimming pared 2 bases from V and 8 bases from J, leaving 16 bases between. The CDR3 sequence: CASSLRPAGKHSPLHF. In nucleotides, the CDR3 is TGTGCCAGCAGTTTACGTCCGGCAGGCAAACATTCACCCCTCCACTTT. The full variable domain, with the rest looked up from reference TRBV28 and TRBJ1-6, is DVKVTQSSRYLVKRTGEKVFLECVQDMDHENMFWYRQDPGLGLRLIYFSYDVKMKEKGDIPEGYSVSREKKERFSLILESASTNQTSMYLCASSLRPAGKHSPLHFGNGTRLTVT.

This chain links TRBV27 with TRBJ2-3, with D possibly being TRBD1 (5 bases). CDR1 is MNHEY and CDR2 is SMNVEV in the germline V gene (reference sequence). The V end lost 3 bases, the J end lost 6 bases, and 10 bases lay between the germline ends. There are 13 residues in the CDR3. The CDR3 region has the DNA TGTGCCAGCAGTTTGCAGGGATGGGATACGCAGTATTTT. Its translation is CASSLQGWDTQYF.

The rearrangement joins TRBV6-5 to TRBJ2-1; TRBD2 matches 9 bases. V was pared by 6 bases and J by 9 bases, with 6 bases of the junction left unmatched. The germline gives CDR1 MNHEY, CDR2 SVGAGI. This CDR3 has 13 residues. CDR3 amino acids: CASRNSGRGEQFF. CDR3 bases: TGTGCCAGCAGGAATAGCGGGAGAGGTGAGCAGTTCTTC.

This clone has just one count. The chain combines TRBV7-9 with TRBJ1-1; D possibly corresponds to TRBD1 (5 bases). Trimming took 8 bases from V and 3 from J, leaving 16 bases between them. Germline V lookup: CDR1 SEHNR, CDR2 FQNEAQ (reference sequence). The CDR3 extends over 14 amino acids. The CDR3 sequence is CASPLDSGDTEAFF. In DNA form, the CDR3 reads TGTGCCAGCCCCCTAGATTCGGGGGACACTGAAGCTTTCTTT. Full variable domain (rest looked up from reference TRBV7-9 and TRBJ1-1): DTGVSQNPRHKITKRGQNVTFRCDPISEHNRLYWYRQTLGQGPEFLTYFQNEAQLEKSRLLSDRFSAERPKGSFSTLEIQRTEQGDSAMYLCASPLDSGDTEAFFGQGTRLTVV.

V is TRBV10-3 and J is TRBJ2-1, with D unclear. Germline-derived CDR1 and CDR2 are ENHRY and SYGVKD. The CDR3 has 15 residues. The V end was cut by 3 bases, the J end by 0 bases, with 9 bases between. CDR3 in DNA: TGTGCCATCAGTGACGACTTGAGCTCCTACAATGAGCAGTTCTTC. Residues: CAISDDLSSYNEQFF.

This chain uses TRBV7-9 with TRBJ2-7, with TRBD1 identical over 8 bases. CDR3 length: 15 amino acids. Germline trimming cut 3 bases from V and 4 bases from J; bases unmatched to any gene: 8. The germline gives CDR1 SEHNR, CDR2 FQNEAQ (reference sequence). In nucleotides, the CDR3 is TGTGCCAGCAGCTTCCTGGCAGGGGGCGCGTACGAGCAGTACTTC. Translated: CASSFLAGGAYEQYF. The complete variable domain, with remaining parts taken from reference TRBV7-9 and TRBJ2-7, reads DTGVSQNPRHKITKRGQNVTFRCDPISEHNRLYWYRQTLGQGPEFLTYFQNEAQLEKSRLLSDRFSAERPKGSFSTLEIQRTEQGDSAMYLCASSFLAGGAYEQYFGPGTRLTVT.

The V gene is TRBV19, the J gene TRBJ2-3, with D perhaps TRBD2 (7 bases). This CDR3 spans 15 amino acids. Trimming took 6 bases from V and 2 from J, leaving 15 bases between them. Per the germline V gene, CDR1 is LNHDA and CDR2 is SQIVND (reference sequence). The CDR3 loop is CASRREGTHTDTQYF. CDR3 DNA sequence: TGTGCCAGTAGGAGGGAGGGGACACACACAGATACGCAGTATTTT.

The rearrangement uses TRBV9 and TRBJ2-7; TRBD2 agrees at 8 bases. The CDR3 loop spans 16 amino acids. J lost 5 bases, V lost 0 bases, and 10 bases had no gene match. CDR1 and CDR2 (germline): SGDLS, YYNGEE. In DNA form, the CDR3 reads TGTGCCAGCAGCGTAGGCCCGGGAGGGGTCTTCCACGAGCAGTACTTC. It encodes CASSVGPGGVFHEQYF.

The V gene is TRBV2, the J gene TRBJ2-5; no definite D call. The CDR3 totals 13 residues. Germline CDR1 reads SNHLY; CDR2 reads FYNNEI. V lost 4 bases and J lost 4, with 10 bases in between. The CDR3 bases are TGTGCCAGCAGTGCGGCGAGCGCAGAGACCCAGTACTTC. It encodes CASSAASAETQYF.

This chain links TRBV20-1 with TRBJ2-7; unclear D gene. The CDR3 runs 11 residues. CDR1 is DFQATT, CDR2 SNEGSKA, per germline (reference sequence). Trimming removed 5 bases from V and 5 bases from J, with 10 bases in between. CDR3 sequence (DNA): TGCAGTGCTGGTTCAGATCACGAGCAGTACTTC. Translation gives CSAGSDHEQYF.

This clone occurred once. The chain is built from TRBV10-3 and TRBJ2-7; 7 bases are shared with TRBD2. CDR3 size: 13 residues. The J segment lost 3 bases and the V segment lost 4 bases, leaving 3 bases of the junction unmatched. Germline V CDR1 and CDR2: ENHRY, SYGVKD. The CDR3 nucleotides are TGTGCCATCAGTGGGGACTATAGCTACGAGCAGTACTTC. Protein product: CAISGDYSYEQYF.

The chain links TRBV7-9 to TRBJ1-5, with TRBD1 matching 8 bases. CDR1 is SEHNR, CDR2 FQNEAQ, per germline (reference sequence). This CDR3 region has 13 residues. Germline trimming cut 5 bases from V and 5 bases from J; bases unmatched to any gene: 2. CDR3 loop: CASSQDRDQPQHF. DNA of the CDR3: TGTGCCAGCAGCCAGGACAGGGATCAGCCCCAGCATTTT. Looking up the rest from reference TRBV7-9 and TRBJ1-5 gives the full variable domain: DTGVSQNPRHKITKRGQNVTFRCDPISEHNRLYWYRQTLGQGPEFLTYFQNEAQLEKSRLLSDRFSAERPKGSFSTLEIQRTEQGDSAMYLCASSQDRDQPQHFGDGTRLSIL.

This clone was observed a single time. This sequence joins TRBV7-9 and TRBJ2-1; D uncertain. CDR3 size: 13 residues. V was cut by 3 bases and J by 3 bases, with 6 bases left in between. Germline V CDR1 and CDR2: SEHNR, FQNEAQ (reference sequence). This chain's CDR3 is CASSLGYYNEQFF. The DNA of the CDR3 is TGTGCCAGCAGCTTGGGCTACTACAATGAGCAGTTCTTC.

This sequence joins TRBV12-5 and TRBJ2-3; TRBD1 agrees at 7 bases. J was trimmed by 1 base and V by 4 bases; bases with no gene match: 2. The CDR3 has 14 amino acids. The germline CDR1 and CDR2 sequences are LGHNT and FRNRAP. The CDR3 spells CASGSGGGTDTQYF. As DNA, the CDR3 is TGTGCTAGTGGTTCAGGGGGAGGCACAGATACGCAGTATTTT.

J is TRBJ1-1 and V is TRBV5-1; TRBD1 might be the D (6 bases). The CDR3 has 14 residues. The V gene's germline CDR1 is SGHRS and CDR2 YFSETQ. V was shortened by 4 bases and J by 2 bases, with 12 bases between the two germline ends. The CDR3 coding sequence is TGCGCCAGCAGCCCCTGGACAGCTAACACTGAAGCTTTCTTT. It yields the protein CASSPWTANTEAFF.

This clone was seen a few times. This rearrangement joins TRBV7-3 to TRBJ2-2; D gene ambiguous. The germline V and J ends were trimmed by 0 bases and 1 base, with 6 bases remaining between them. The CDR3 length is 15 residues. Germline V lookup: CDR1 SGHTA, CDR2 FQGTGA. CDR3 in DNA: TGTGCCAGCAGCTTAACGAGCCTGAACACCGGGGAGCTGTTTTTT. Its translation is CASSLTSLNTGELFF.